These T cell receptor beta chains were read from a single sample in a study of follicular helper T cells after annual influenza vaccination. Data came from immunoSEQ multiplex PCR; TCRdb stores just in-frame clones and leaves some out. The sample holds about 9,900 clones; 65% to 85% are singletons and the top ten take 0.5% to 0.6%. The sample was CXCR5- memory CD4+ T cells sorted from blood, taken 7 days after influenza vaccination. These receptors all stem from an adult who received the influenza vaccine. The CDR3 runs from the conserved cysteine through the conserved F or W. The order of the fields is V gene, CDR3 protein.

>TRBV7-9
CASSSPDRGSYEQYF
>TRBV5-1
CASSATGRTGANVLTF
>TRBV6-1
CASSEALRGEGVSYEQYF
>TRBV5-4
CASSYGQGPGEKLFF
>TRBV28
CASSTHRQPQHF
>TRBV28
CASSSAIRVPSGYTF
>TRBV21-1
CASSKGGRGRVLETQYF
>TRBV7-2
CASSLNTADTQYF
>TRBV15
CATSRASSATNEKLFF
>TRBV4-3
CASSPKPLEGEQYF
>TRBV7-2
CASSTGRGLSSPLHF
>TRBV20-1
CRTETYEQYF
>TRBV5-1
CASSSGQVGTGELFF
>TRBV9
CASSMTSGGSTDTQYF
>TRBV5-4
CASSLGGQGYNEQFF
>TRBV7-7
CASSAGPGNEQFF
>TRBV29-1
CSVGTSDYGYTF
>TRBV9
CASSERGTGGAETQYF
>TRBV19
CASSIDPDGYYGYTF
>TRBV4-2
CASSQDPGYSNQPQHF